A selection of T cell receptor beta chains follows, all from one sample in a study of naive and memory T cell subsets. TCRdb used MiXCR to reprocess the 5' RACE reads, holding one entry per CDR3 protein. This table has over 45,000 distinct CDR3 sequences, about 4.8% appearing once. All receptors come from a female donor in good health. Both conserved end residues are part of each CDR3. D genes are given only for firm matches.

j_call,d_call,v_call,cdr3_aa
TRBJ2-2,TRBD2,TRBV5-6,CACGLAGTTGELFF
TRBJ2-7,.,TRBV29-1,CSAAGSMTYEQYF
TRBJ2-1,TRBD2,TRBV5-1,CASSLEGYGAGGDYNEQFF
TRBJ1-4,.,TRBV15,CATSRVAGDAVELFF
TRBJ2-1,TRBD2,TRBV27,CASSLSGSHYNEQFF
TRBJ2-1,.,TRBV7-7,CASSLDRGASNEQFF
TRBJ2-7,.,TRBV7-8,CASSLGITRRDGEQYF
TRBJ2-3,.,TRBV27,CASRRVFMRSRTDTQYF
TRBJ2-1,.,TRBV5-1,CASSLGDFLNEQFF
TRBJ1-2,.,TRBV28,CASTLREEAYYGDTF
TRBJ2-2,TRBD1,TRBV20-1,CSAGTGATGELFF
TRBJ2-5,TRBD1,TRBV6-6,CASLPRDRDQETQYF
TRBJ1-1,TRBD1,TRBV6-2/TRBV6-3,CASRGGGTGGTEAFF
TRBJ2-1,TRBD2,TRBV7-9,CATRGSGTPSSYNEQFF
TRBJ1-6,.,TRBV27,CASTQSRNSPLHF
TRBJ2-5,.,TRBV6-2/TRBV6-3,CASSYLGLGRRETQYF
TRBJ1-6,TRBD1,TRBV4-2,CASSQTRTGSNSPLHF
TRBJ1-1,.,TRBV11-1,CASSLEQNTEAFF
TRBJ2-5,TRBD2,TRBV7-3,CASSLTTLAGEKETQYF
TRBJ2-7,.,TRBV5-1,CASSLGNDSPSF
TRBJ2-1,TRBD2,TRBV19,CASGLAACQEQFF
TRBJ1-5,TRBD1,TRBV6-5,CASSYRQGYQPQHF
TRBJ1-6,.,TRBV13,CASSSMSNNSPLHF
TRBJ1-1,.,TRBV27,CASSLNFRGTEAFF
TRBJ2-2,TRBD2,TRBV5-1,CASSLAVSGMNTGELFF
TRBJ2-5,TRBD2,TRBV12-3/TRBV12-4,CASSLGASGIGETQYF
TRBJ1-5,TRBD1,TRBV19,CASSSPGTGNQPQHF